The 29 T cell receptor beta chains listed next were all sequenced from one sample in a study of cytomegalovirus exposure and HLA in healthy donors. Profiled with immunoSEQ multiplex PCR; TCRdb holds only in-frame clones, not every one. Among approximately 280,000 clones listed, approximately 83% were seen once. The sequenced sample consisted of PBMCs. The source of these receptors is a woman under 30 in good health and CMV-seronegative.

J is TRBJ1-4 and V is TRBV7-2, with TRBD1 matching 7 bases. Germline values: CDR1 SGHTA, CDR2 FQGNSA. Trimming cost V 6 bases and J 5 bases; bases outside gene matches: 9. The CDR3 contains 15 residues. The chain's CDR3 is CASREPSTGNEKLFF. CDR3 DNA: TGTGCCAGCAGGGAACCTTCGACAGGGAATGAAAAACTGTTTTTT.

This clone was detected a few times. The chain couples TRBV5-1 to TRBJ1-4; tentative D call: TRBD1 (5 bases). CDR3 length: 14 residues. Per the germline V gene, CDR1 is SGHRS and CDR2 is YFSETQ. Trimming removed 0 bases from V and 8 bases from J, with 11 bases in between. The chain's CDR3 is CASSLGQLEEKLFF. The CDR3 nucleotides are TGCGCCAGCAGCTTGGGACAGCTAGAGGAAAAACTGTTTTTT. The entire variable domain, with the rest obtained from reference TRBV5-1 and TRBJ1-4, is as follows: KAGVTQTPRYLIKTRGQQVTLSCSPISGHRSVSWYQQTPGQGLQFLFEYFSETQRNKGNFPGRFSGRQFSNSRSEMNVSTLELGDSALYLCASSLGQLEEKLFFGSGTQLSVL.

The chain joins TRBV7-8 to TRBJ1-5; the D gene is possibly TRBD1 (5 bases). Germline CDR1 SGHVS, CDR2 FQNEAQ. Trimming removed 1 base from V and 5 bases from J, with 12 bases in between. This CDR3 is 15 amino acids long. CDR3 loop: CASSLGTIPYQPQHF. The CDR3 coding sequence is TGTGCCAGCAGCTTAGGGACAATACCGTATCAGCCCCAGCATTTT.

This chain uses TRBV11-3 with TRBJ2-7; 7 nucleotides line up with TRBD2. Germline V gene lookup returns CDR1 SGHNT and CDR2 YENEEA. This CDR3 spans 15 amino acids. With 3 bases clipped from V and 5 bases from J, the junction kept 10 bases outside the gene matches. The chain's CDR3 is CASSFRAGVMDEQYF. CDR3 bases: TGTGCCAGCAGCTTCAGGGCGGGAGTTATGGACGAGCAGTACTTC.

The chain combines TRBV30 with TRBJ2-5; the match to TRBD1 covers 10 bases. The CDR3 is made up of 14 amino acids. J gave up 4 bases and V 3 bases, and 5 bases lay outside the gene matches. Germline CDR1 is GTSNPN and CDR2 is SVGIG (reference sequence). The CDR3 loop is CAWSGTGVGETQYF. CDR3 in DNA: TGTGCCTGGAGCGGGACAGGGGTTGGAGAGACCCAGTACTTC.

The chain carries TRBV9 and TRBJ1-2; D might be TRBD1 (6 bases). CDR3 length equals 12 residues. Germline V gene sequence: CDR1 SGDLS, CDR2 YYNGEE. The germline V and J ends were trimmed by 7 bases and 2 bases, with 9 bases remaining between them. DNA of the CDR3: TGTGCCAGCCATACAGGGAACTATGGCTACACCTTC. Its translation: CASHTGNYGYTF.

The rearrangement joins TRBV28 to TRBJ1-2; D ambiguous. Germline CDR1 reads MDHEN; CDR2 reads SYDVKM. This CDR3 spans 14 amino acids. V was cut by 3 bases and J by 0 bases, with 8 bases left in between. CDR3 sequence reads: CASSLGGPNYGYTF. The DNA of the CDR3 is TGTGCCAGCAGTTTGGGAGGGCCTAACTATGGCTACACCTTC.

V gene TRBV6-5 combines with J gene TRBJ2-7; a possible D gene is TRBD1 (6 bases). The length of the CDR3 is 11 residues. The germline gives CDR1 MNHEY, CDR2 SVGAGI. V was pared by 8 bases and J by 4 bases, with 9 bases between. CDR3 sequence: CASAGEYEQYF. The CDR3 nucleotides are TGTGCCAGCGCAGGGGAGTACGAGCAGTACTTC.

J is TRBJ1-2 and V is TRBV30, with a possible D match to TRBD1 (5 bases). CDR1 and CDR2 (germline): GTSNPN, SVGIG (reference sequence). V lost 6 bases and J 4 bases, leaving 21 bases between the germline ends. This CDR3 contains 15 residues. CDR3 sequence: CACLESSWGSYGYTF. CDR3 sequence (DNA): TGTGCCTGCCTTGAGTCTTCTTGGGGCAGCTATGGCTACACCTTC.

The rearrangement uses TRBV5-6 and TRBJ2-7; D may be TRBD1 (5 bases). Germline V CDR1 and CDR2: SGHDT, YYEEEE. V gave up 3 bases and J gave up 6 bases, with 10 bases separating them. This CDR3 is 12 amino acids long. The CDR3 protein is CASSWAGSEQYF. In DNA, the CDR3 is TGTGCCAGCAGCTGGGCAGGGTCCGAGCAGTACTTC.

The chain uses TRBV9 and TRBJ2-3; 9 nucleotides match TRBD2. The CDR3 extends over 15 amino acids. CDR1 is SGDLS, CDR2 YYNGEE, per germline. Unmatched junction bases numbered 5, after V lost 0 bases and J lost 6 bases. The CDR3 here is CASSVEAGGVDTQYF. The DNA of the CDR3 is TGTGCCAGCAGCGTAGAGGCGGGGGGGGTTGATACGCAGTATTTT.

V usage is TRBV5-6 and J usage is TRBJ1-2, with D hard to call. With 3 bases removed from V and 5 bases from J, the gap between germline ends came to 11 bases. Germline CDR1 SGHDT, CDR2 YYEEEE. The CDR3 runs to 13 residues. This CDR3 reads CASSSAGLYGYTF. The CDR3 bases are TGTGCCAGCAGCTCCGCGGGGTTATATGGCTACACCTTC.

The DNA for the CDR3 is TGTGCCAGCAGCTTGGGGGCTTCGGCGGATACGCAGTATTTT. Its protein product is CASSLGASADTQYF. The gene calls are TRBV5-6 and TRBJ2-3; D is undetermined. Germline V CDR1 and CDR2: SGHDT, YYEEEE. The length of the CDR3 is 14 residues. Trimming left V 0 bases short and J 6 bases short, with 11 bases between. The entire variable domain, with the rest obtained from reference TRBV5-6 and TRBJ2-3, is as follows: DAGVTQSPTHLIKTRGQQVTLRCSPKSGHDTVSWYQQALGQGPQFIFQYYEEEERQRGNFPDRFSGHQFPNYSSELNVNALLLGDSALYLCASSLGASADTQYFGPGTRLTVL.

The rearrangement joins TRBV2 to TRBJ1-2; D ambiguous. The CDR3 length is 15 residues. CDR1 and CDR2 (germline): SNHLY, FYNNEI. The germline V and J ends were trimmed by 2 bases and 0 bases, with 10 bases remaining between them. CDR3 in amino acids: CASSERQAANYGYTF. The CDR3 bases are TGTGCCAGCAGTGAACGGCAGGCAGCTAACTATGGCTACACCTTC.

The chain has TRBV27 and TRBJ2-1; 10 bases match TRBD1. After removal of 6 bases from V and 5 bases from J, the junction contained 7 bases not matched to a gene. The CDR3 extends over 15 amino acids. Germline-derived CDR1 and CDR2 are MNHEY and SMNVEV (reference sequence). This CDR3 is CASSDPGQGNNEQFF. The CDR3 region has the DNA TGTGCCAGCAGCGATCCGGGACAGGGGAACAATGAGCAGTTCTTC.

On this clone itself: Other nucleotide sequences in the sample specify the same CDR3. This chain links TRBV27 with TRBJ2-6; D is ambiguous. The CDR3 covers 16 residues. CDR1 and CDR2 from the germline V gene are MNHEY and SMNVEV (reference sequence). Trimming removed 6 bases from V and 1 base from J, with 13 bases in between. The CDR3 loop reads CASSLWARSGANVLTF. The CDR3 DNA sequence: TGTGCCAGCAGCCTCTGGGCACGGTCTGGGGCCAACGTCCTGACTTTC.

The rearrangement joins TRBV4-1 to TRBJ2-6; possible D gene TRBD2, 6 bases. Germline V gene sequence: CDR1 MGHRA, CDR2 YSYEKL. The CDR3 spans 17 residues. V gave up 3 bases and J gave up 7 bases, with 19 bases separating them. The CDR3 protein is CASSQVGLGIAANVLTF. The CDR3 nucleotides are TGCGCCAGCAGCCAGGTGGGACTCGGTATTGCAGCCAACGTCCTGACTTTC.

The chain combines TRBV5-4 with TRBJ1-1, with unresolved D. The CDR3 totals 14 residues. Germline assignment: CDR1 SGHNT and CDR2 YYREEE (reference sequence). Trimming cost V 2 bases and J 6 bases, with 14 bases left between them. In nucleotides, the CDR3 is TGTGCCAGCAGCTTAGTCAGAGGGAGCGCTGAAGCTTTCTTT. This gives the protein CASSLVRGSAEAFF.

J is TRBJ2-7 and V is TRBV5-1; TRBD2 matches 8 bases. This CDR3 spans 15 amino acids. The J segment lost 5 bases and the V segment lost 3 bases, leaving 10 bases of the junction unmatched. Looked up from germline, CDR1 is SGHRS and CDR2 is YFSETQ. CDR3 nucleotides: TGCGCCAGCAGCTCCCTGGGGCGGGAGGACCACGAGCAGTACTTC. Translation: CASSSLGREDHEQYF.

The table lists this clone with a count of one. This chain uses TRBV27 with TRBJ2-7; a weak D match, TRBD2 (6 bases). Germline CDR1 MNHEY, CDR2 SMNVEV (reference sequence). This CDR3 spans 14 amino acids. V lost 4 bases, J lost 3 bases, and 13 bases lay in between. In DNA form, the CDR3 reads TGTGCCAGCAGTTCGAAGCCGGGGGTCTACGAGCAGTACTTC. The encoded protein is CASSSKPGVYEQYF.

The chain links TRBV6-7 to TRBJ2-7; no firm D call. TRBV6-7 is placed among ORFs of uncertain function. The CDR3 extends over 12 amino acids. V lost 6 bases and J lost 2, with 8 bases in between. This CDR3 reads CASSYRAYEQYF. Here the CDR3 DNA reads TGTGCCAGCAGCTACCGTGCCTACGAGCAGTACTTC.

The V call is TRBV7-9, the J call TRBJ1-5; weak D call: TRBD1 (5 bases). V lost 5 bases and J 4 bases, leaving 9 bases between the germline ends. The CDR3 runs to 13 residues. Germline loops: CDR1 SEHNR, CDR2 FQNEAQ (reference sequence). The CDR3 region is CASSIDRNQPQHF. The DNA for the CDR3 is TGTGCCAGCAGCATCGACAGAAATCAGCCCCAGCATTTT.

The CDR3 DNA sequence: TGTGCCAGCAGCGTTGGGACAGCCGAATTCTATGGCTACACCTTC. Translated: CASSVGTAEFYGYTF. The V and J genes are TRBV9 and TRBJ1-2; 7 bases fit TRBD1. CDR3 length equals 15 residues. Germline trimming cut 2 bases from V and 4 bases from J; bases unmatched to any gene: 8. Germline lookup yields CDR1 SGDLS and CDR2 YYNGEE. Together with reference TRBV9 and TRBJ1-2, the CDR3 gives the full variable domain: DSGVTQTPKHLITATGQRVTLRCSPRSGDLSVYWYQQSLDQGLQFLIQYYNGEERAKGNILERFSAQQFPDLHSELNLSSLELGDSALYFCASSVGTAEFYGYTFGSGTRLTVV.

This clone showed up just a few times. The V gene is TRBV7-9, the J gene TRBJ1-1, with a tentative D call TRBD1 (6 bases). CDR1 and CDR2 from the germline V gene are SEHNR and FQNEAQ (reference sequence). The germline V and J ends were trimmed by 5 bases and 3 bases, with 10 bases remaining between them. CDR3 length equals 13 residues. The CDR3 DNA follows: TGTGCCAGCAGCCAGCACAGGGACACTGAAGCTTTCTTT. This gives the protein CASSQHRDTEAFF.

This clone was observed once. The chain employs TRBV23-1 and TRBJ1-2, with a tentative D call TRBD1 (5 bases). TRBV23-1 is an open reading frame whose function is uncertain. V dropped 3 bases and J dropped 6 bases, with 20 bases sitting between them. The CDR3 runs to 16 residues. The CDR3 DNA sequence: TGCGCCAGCAGTCATCCCAATGCCCCCCAGGGAAATGGCTACACCTTC. Translation: CASSHPNAPQGNGYTF.

V gene TRBV6-6 combines with J gene TRBJ1-6; 7 nucleotides match TRBD1. Germline CDR1 and CDR2: MNHNY and SVGAGI (reference sequence). This CDR3 has 16 amino acids. V dropped 7 bases and J dropped 7; count of bases not matched to a gene: 13. For the CDR3, the DNA is TGTGCCAGCAACCCCTCGACAGGGCTTCCCAATTCACCCCTCCACTTT. It is translated as CASNPSTGLPNSPLHF.

This sequence joins TRBV6-5 and TRBJ1-6; D is perhaps TRBD1 (5 bases). This CDR3 spans 14 amino acids. The ends were cut back, 0 bases at V and 5 bases at J, with 5 bases in the middle. CDR1 MNHEY and CDR2 SVGAGI come from the germline V gene. The CDR3 loop reads CASSYSQDNSPLHF. As DNA, the CDR3 is TGTGCCAGCAGTTACTCACAGGATAATTCACCCCTCCACTTT.

This clone occurred a few times. The V call is TRBV27, the J call TRBJ2-1, with 8 bases fitting TRBD2. The J segment lost 3 bases and the V segment lost 5 bases, leaving 6 bases of the junction unmatched. The CDR3 consists of 15 residues. Germline assignment: CDR1 MNHEY and CDR2 SMNVEV (reference sequence). The CDR3 region is CASSQSGGHYNEQFF. Here the CDR3 DNA reads TGTGCCAGCAGTCAAAGCGGGGGCCACTACAATGAGCAGTTCTTC.

The rearrangement links TRBV2 to TRBJ2-2; D is perhaps TRBD2 (5 bases). Germline CDR1 SNHLY, CDR2 FYNNEI. The CDR3 is made up of 13 amino acids. Trimming cost V 7 bases and J 5 bases, with 11 bases left between them. CDR3 in DNA: TGTGCCAGCATACCACAGCGGACCGGGGAGCTGTTTTTT. As protein: CASIPQRTGELFF.